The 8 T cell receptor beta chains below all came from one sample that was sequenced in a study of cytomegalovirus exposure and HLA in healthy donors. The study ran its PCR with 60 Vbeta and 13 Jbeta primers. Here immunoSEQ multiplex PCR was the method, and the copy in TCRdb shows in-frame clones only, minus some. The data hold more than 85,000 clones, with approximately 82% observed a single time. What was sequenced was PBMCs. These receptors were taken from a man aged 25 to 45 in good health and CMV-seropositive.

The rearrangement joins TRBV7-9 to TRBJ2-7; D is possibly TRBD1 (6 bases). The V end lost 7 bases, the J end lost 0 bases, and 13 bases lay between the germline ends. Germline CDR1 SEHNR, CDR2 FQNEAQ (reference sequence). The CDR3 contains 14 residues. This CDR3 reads CASNSLGASYEQYF. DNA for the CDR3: TGTGCCAGCAACTCGCTGGGGGCCTCCTACGAGCAGTACTTC.

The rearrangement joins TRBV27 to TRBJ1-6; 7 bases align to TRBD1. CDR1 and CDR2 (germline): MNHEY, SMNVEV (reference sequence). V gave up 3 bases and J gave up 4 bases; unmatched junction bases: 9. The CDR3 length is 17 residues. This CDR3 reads CASSFWGRGWYNSPLHF. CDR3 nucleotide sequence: TGTGCCAGCAGTTTTTGGGGCAGGGGGTGGTATAATTCACCCCTCCACTTT.

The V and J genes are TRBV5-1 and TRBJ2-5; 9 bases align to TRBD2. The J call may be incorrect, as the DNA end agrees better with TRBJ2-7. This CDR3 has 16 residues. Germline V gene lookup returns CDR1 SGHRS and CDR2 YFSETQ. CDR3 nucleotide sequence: TGCGCCAGCAGCTTGAGTGCCAGCGGGGGGATGTACGAGCAGTACTTC. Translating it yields CASSLSASGGMYEQYF.

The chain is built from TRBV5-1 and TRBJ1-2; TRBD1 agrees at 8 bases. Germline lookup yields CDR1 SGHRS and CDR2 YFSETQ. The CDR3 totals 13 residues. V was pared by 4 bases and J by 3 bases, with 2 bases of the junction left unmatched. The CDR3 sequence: CASSTTGDYGYTF. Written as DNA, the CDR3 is TGCGCCAGCAGCACGACAGGGGACTATGGCTACACCTTC.

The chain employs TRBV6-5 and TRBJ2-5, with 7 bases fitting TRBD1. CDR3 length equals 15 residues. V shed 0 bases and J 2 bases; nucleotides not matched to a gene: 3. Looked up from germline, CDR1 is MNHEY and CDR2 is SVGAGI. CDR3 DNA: TGTGCCAGCAGTTACTCTTTGACAGGGCAAGAGACCCAGTACTTC. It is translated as CASSYSLTGQETQYF.

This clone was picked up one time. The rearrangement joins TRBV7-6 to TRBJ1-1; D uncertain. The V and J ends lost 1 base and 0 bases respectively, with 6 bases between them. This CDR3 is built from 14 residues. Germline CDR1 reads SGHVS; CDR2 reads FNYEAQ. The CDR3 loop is CASSLDQVNTEAFF. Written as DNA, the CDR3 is TGTGCCAGCAGCTTAGACCAGGTGAACACTGAAGCTTTCTTT.

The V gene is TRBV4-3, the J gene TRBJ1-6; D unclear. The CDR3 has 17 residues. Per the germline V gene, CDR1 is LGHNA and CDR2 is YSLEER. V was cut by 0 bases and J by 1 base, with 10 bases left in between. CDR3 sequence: CASSQDPGRSYNSPLHF. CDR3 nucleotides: TGCGCCAGCAGCCAAGATCCGGGAAGGTCCTATAATTCACCCCTCCACTTT.

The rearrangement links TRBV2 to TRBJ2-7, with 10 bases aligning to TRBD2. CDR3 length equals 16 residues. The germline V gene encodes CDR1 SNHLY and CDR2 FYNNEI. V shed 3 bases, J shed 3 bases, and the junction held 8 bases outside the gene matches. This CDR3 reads CASSDTSGAIDYEQYF. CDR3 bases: TGTGCCAGCAGTGACACTAGCGGGGCCATCGACTACGAGCAGTACTTC.